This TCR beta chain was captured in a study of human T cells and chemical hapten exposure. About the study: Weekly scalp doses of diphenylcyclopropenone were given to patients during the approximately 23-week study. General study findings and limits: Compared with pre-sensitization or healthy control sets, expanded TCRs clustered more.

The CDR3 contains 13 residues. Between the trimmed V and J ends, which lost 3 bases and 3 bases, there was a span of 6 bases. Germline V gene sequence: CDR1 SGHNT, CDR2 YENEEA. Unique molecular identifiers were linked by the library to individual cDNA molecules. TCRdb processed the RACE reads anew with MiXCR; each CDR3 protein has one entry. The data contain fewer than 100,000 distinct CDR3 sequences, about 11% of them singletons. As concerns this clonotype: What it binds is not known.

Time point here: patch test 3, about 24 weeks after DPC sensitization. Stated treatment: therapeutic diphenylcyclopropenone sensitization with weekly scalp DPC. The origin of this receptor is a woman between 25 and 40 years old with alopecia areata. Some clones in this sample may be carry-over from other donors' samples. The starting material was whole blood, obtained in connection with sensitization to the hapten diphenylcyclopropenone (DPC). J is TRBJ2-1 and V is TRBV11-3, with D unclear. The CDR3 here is CASSLTGYNEQFF. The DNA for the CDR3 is TGTGCCAGCAGCTTGACGGGCTACAATGAGCAGTTCTTC.